What follows are 17 T cell receptor beta chains derived from one specimen sequenced in a study of blood T cells in healthy people across ages. Alongside a J-beta primer mix, a sample-barcoded 5' primer served in a second PCR lasting about 7 to 12 cycles. In TCRdb, the 5' RACE reads were re-called with MiXCR into one record per CDR3 protein. The table includes 650,000 to 800,000 distinct CDR3 sequences, around 42% detected once. The specimen sequenced was blood. The receptors stem from a man aged 55-75 years in good health.

The sample holds one count of this clonotype. The chain joins TRBV2 to TRBJ2-5; a weak D match, TRBD2 (7 bases). The V end lost 6 bases, the J end lost 11 bases, and 19 bases lay between the germline ends. From germline, CDR1 is SNHLY and CDR2 FYNNEI. The CDR3 loop spans 13 amino acids. CDR3 region: CASRGGGVNEQYF. The CDR3 region has the DNA TGTGCCAGCAGGGGGGGGGGCGTCAATGAGCAGTACTTC.

V usage is TRBV4-2 and J usage is TRBJ2-3; D is uncertain. From germline, CDR1 is LGHNA and CDR2 YNFKEQ. The V end lost 0 bases, the J end lost 0 bases, and 10 bases lay between the germline ends. This CDR3 has 16 residues. CDR3 sequence (DNA): TGTGCCAGCAGCCAAGATCGACTCCCCAGCACAGATACGCAGTATTTT. Translated, it gives CASSQDRLPSTDTQYF.

V and J are TRBV14 and TRBJ2-4; D might be TRBD2 (6 bases). The length of the CDR3 is 17 residues. Germline V gives CDR1 SGHDN, CDR2 FVKESK. V was clipped by 3 bases and J by 11 bases, with 26 bases between them. CDR3: CASSHAPGLLGGGLQYF. CDR3 bases: TGTGCCAGCAGCCACGCCCCGGGACTTCTTGGGGGAGGCCTTCAGTACTTC.

There are a few counts of this clonotype. V gene TRBV15 combines with J gene TRBJ2-1, with TRBD1 matching over 7 bases. Germline CDR1 LNHNV, CDR2 YYDKDF (reference sequence). V lost 4 bases to trimming and J lost 5 bases; unmatched junction nucleotides: 5. The CDR3 is 14 amino acids. This chain's CDR3 is CATSTLDRNNEQFF. CDR3 in DNA: TGTGCCACCAGCACTTTGGACAGGAACAATGAGCAGTTCTTC. The whole variable domain, filled in from reference TRBV15 and TRBJ2-1, reads DAMVIQNPRYQVTQFGKPVTLSCSQTLNHNVMYWYQQKSSQAPKLLFHYYDKDFNNEADTPDNFQSRRPNTSFCFLDIRSPGLGDTAMYLCATSTLDRNNEQFFGPGTRLTVL.

The CDR3 coding sequence is TGCAGTGCTAGACTAGGGACTAGCGGGGGGGCCCAAGAGACCCAGTACTTC. Encoded protein: CSARLGTSGGAQETQYF. This chain joins TRBV20-1 and TRBJ2-5; 16 positions agree with TRBD2. CDR3 length equals 17 residues. The trim removed 2 bases at V and 1 base at J, leaving 4 bases unmatched. Germline CDR1 reads DFQATT; CDR2 reads SNEGSKA (reference sequence).

This clonotype came up many times. J is TRBJ1-2 and V is TRBV20-1, with 7 positions matching TRBD1. Trimming took 6 bases from V and 8 from J; bases not matched to a gene: 6. This CDR3 region has 11 residues. Looked up from germline, CDR1 is DFQATT and CDR2 is SNEGSKA (reference sequence). The DNA of the CDR3 is TGCAGTGCAACAGGGGTGGGCGGCTACACCTTC. Protein sequence: CSATGVGGYTF.

The chain has TRBV5-1 and TRBJ1-1, with a possible D match to TRBD1 (5 bases). V lost 4 bases to trimming and J lost 6 bases, with 19 bases between them. CDR3 length: 15 amino acids. Germline V gives CDR1 SGHRS, CDR2 YFSETQ. The CDR3 nucleotides read TGCGCCAGCAGCCTAAACGAGTTAGGGGTTTCTGAAGCTTTCTTT. It specifies CASSLNELGVSEAFF.

J is TRBJ2-7 and V is TRBV9; possible D gene TRBD1, 7 bases. Germline V CDR1 and CDR2: SGDLS, YYNGEE. Deletions cut 3 bases from V and 1 base from J, with 14 bases between. This CDR3 comprises 15 residues. The CDR3 region has the DNA TGTGCCAGCAGCGGCGGGACAGCGCTATCCTACGAGCAGTACTTC. Translation gives CASSGGTALSYEQYF.

This clonotype was seen a single time. The rearrangement uses TRBV5-1 and TRBJ1-3; possibly TRBD1 for D (5 bases). The CDR3 totals 16 residues. With 0 bases removed from V and 2 bases from J, the gap between germline ends came to 12 bases. Germline V gives CDR1 SGHRS, CDR2 YFSETQ. The chain's CDR3 is CASSLEWRGTGNTIYF. The CDR3 coding sequence is TGCGCCAGCAGCTTGGAGTGGAGGGGAACTGGAAACACCATATATTTT.

This sequence joins TRBV16 and TRBJ2-6; D is unresolved. Per germline, CDR1 KGHSY and CDR2 FQNENV. The CDR3 totals 14 residues. V was trimmed by 7 bases and J by 1 base, leaving 8 bases between them. The CDR3 DNA reads TGTGCCAGCACTCTCTTATCTGGGGCCAACGTCCTGACTTTC. It codes for CASTLLSGANVLTF.

The rearrangement links TRBV12-5 to TRBJ2-5; unclear D gene. Germline V gene sequence: CDR1 LGHNT, CDR2 FRNRAP. The ends were cut back, 6 bases at V and 2 bases at J, with 16 bases in the middle. This CDR3 has 15 amino acids. The CDR3 bases are TGTGCTAGTGGCCGCGGTGTAATGGGGCAAGAGACCCAGTACTTC. Protein product: CASGRGVMGQETQYF.

The chain employs TRBV5-6 and TRBJ1-1; TRBD1 might be the D (5 bases). The CDR3 runs 15 residues. The V end lost 3 bases, the J end lost 4 bases, and 16 bases lay between the germline ends. The V gene's germline CDR1 is SGHDT and CDR2 YYEEEE. The CDR3 is CASSSTRVRGTEAFF. In nucleotides, the CDR3 is TGTGCCAGCAGCTCAACCAGGGTTCGGGGCACTGAAGCTTTCTTT.

The rearrangement uses TRBV4-1 and TRBJ1-5; D may be TRBD1 (6 bases). This CDR3 has 19 amino acids. V lost 0 bases and J lost 0, with 18 bases in between. CDR1 and CDR2 from the germline V gene are MGHRA and YSYEKL. The CDR3 nucleotides are TGCGCCAGCAGCCAAGATTTGTACAGGGCTCCTTATAGCAATCAGCCCCAGCATTTT. It is translated as CASSQDLYRAPYSNQPQHF.

The rearrangement uses TRBV27 and TRBJ1-1; weak D call: TRBD1 (5 bases). Germline V gene sequence: CDR1 MNHEY, CDR2 SMNVEV (reference sequence). CDR3 length equals 13 residues. Trimming removed 6 bases at V and 3 bases at J, with 11 bases between. CDR3 nucleotides: TGTGCCAGCAGAACAGGAGACTACACTGAAGCTTTCTTT. Translation: CASRTGDYTEAFF.

This clonotype was observed a handful of times. The chain combines TRBV20-1 with TRBJ2-7, with 9 bases lining up with TRBD1. After removal of 0 bases from V and 2 bases from J, the junction contained 2 bases not matched to a gene. The CDR3 covers 14 residues. Germline CDR1 is DFQATT and CDR2 is SNEGSKA (reference sequence). The CDR3 DNA follows: TGCAGTGCTAGAGAGGACAGGGGTCCCTACGAGCAGTACTTC. As protein: CSAREDRGPYEQYF.

The sample holds a few counts of this clonotype. The rearrangement uses TRBV6-1 and TRBJ2-1, with D maybe TRBD1 (6 bases). V shed 7 bases and J shed 8 bases, with 12 bases lying between them. Germline CDR1 reads MNHNS; CDR2 reads SASEGT. The CDR3 is made up of 12 amino acids. CDR3 loop: CASTSGEYEQFF. DNA of the CDR3: TGTGCCAGCACCTCAGGGGAGTATGAGCAGTTCTTC.

This sequence joins TRBV7-9 and TRBJ2-7; 8 bases align to TRBD1. V shed 8 bases, J shed 7 bases, and the junction held 7 bases outside the gene matches. This CDR3 spans 12 amino acids. Per the germline V gene, CDR1 is SEHNR and CDR2 is FQNEAQ (reference sequence). The CDR3 reads CASWTGPEEQYF. The CDR3 DNA reads as TGTGCCAGCTGGACAGGGCCAGAAGAGCAGTACTTC.